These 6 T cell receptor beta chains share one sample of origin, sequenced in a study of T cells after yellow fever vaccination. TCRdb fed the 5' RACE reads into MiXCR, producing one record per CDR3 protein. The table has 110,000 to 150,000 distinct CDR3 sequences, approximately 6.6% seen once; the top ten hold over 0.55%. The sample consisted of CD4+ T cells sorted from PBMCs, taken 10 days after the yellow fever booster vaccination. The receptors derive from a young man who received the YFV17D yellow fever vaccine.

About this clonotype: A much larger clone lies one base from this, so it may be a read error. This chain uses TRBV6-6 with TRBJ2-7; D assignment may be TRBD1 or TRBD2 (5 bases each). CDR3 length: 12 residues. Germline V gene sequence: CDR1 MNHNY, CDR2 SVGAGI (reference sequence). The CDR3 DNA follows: TGTGTCAGCACTCCGACAGCGGTCGAGCAGTACTTC. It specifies CVSTPTAVEQYF.

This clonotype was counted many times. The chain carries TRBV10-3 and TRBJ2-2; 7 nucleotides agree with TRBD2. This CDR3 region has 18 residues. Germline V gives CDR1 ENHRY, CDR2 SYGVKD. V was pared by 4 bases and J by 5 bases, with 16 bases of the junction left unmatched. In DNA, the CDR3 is TGTGCCATCAGTGGCCCCGGCGGCGGGAGTCTCGGTACCGGGGAGCTGTTTTTT. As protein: CAISGPGGGSLGTGELFF.

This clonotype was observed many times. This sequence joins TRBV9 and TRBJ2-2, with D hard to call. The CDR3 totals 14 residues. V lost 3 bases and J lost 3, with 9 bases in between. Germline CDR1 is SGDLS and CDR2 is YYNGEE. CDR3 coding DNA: TGTGCCAGCAGCGAGAACTTCTACACCGGGGAGCTGTTTTTT. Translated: CASSENFYTGELFF.

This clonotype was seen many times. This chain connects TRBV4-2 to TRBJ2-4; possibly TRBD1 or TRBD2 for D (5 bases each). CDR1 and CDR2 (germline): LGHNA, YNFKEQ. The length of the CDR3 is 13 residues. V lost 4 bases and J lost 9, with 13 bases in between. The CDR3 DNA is TGTGCCAGCAGCCGAGGGGATTCGTCCATTCAGTACTTC. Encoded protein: CASSRGDSSIQYF.

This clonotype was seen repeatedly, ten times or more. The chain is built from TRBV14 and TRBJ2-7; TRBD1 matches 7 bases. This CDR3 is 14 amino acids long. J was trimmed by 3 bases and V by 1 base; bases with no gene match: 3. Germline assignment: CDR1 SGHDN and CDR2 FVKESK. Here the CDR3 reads CASSQVGTVYEQYF. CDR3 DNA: TGTGCCAGCAGCCAAGTTGGGACAGTCTACGAGCAGTACTTC.

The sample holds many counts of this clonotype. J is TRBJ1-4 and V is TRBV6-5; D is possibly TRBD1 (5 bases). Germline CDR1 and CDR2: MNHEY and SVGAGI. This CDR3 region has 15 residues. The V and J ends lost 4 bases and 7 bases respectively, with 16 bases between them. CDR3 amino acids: CASSWQGVEGEKLFF. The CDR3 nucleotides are TGTGCCAGCAGTTGGCAAGGGGTGGAGGGTGAAAAACTGTTTTTT.